These 25 T cell receptor beta chains originate from one sample sequenced in a study of cytomegalovirus exposure and HLA in healthy donors. 13 Jbeta primers and 60 Vbeta primers were used for the PCR. The method was immunoSEQ multiplex PCR; TCRdb's version includes in-frame clones alone and lacks a portion of them. This table holds approximately 75,000 clones, under 85% found once. The sample taken for sequencing was PBMCs. All receptors derive from a woman aged 55-69 years in good health and CMV-seropositive.

The rearrangement uses TRBV5-4 and TRBJ2-3; TRBD2 matches at 8 bases. After removal of 3 bases from V and 6 bases from J, the junction contained 9 bases not matched to a gene. CDR1 is SGHNT, CDR2 YYREEE, per germline (reference sequence). The CDR3 extends over 15 amino acids. CDR3 nucleotide sequence: TGTGCCAGCAGCTCGCCGAGCGGGGGTCGGGATACGCAGTATTTT. Protein: CASSSPSGGRDTQYF.

This clone occurred a few times. The CDR3 sequence is CASSLAGGPGYEQYF. CDR3 bases: TGCGCCAGCAGCTTAGCGGGGGGGCCTGGGTACGAGCAGTACTTC. This chain links TRBV5-1 with TRBJ2-7, with 10 bases lining up with TRBD2. Trimming at V came to 2 bases and at J to 4 bases, leaving 6 bases not matched to a gene. The CDR3 totals 15 residues. Germline CDR1 reads SGHRS; CDR2 reads YFSETQ.

This clone has more than one count but fewer than ten. The rearrangement links TRBV9 to TRBJ1-5, with TRBD1 as a possible D gene (5 bases). CDR1 and CDR2 (germline): SGDLS, YYNGEE. The CDR3 loop spans 15 amino acids. Trimming pared 0 bases from V and 2 bases from J, leaving 9 bases between. The CDR3 here is CASSVGGEGNQPQHF. The CDR3 region has the DNA TGTGCCAGCAGCGTAGGGGGGGAGGGCAATCAGCCCCAGCATTTT.

The rearrangement joins TRBV7-2 to TRBJ2-3, with 12 bases aligning to TRBD2. The CDR3 spans 15 residues. V shed 4 bases and J 8 bases; nucleotides not matched to a gene: 7. Germline CDR1 SGHTA, CDR2 FQGNSA. The CDR3 is CASSYGLAGRGTQYF. The CDR3 DNA reads as TGTGCCAGCAGCTACGGACTAGCGGGAAGGGGTACGCAGTATTTT.

V is TRBV29-1 and J is TRBJ1-2; D remains unclear. CDR1 is SQVTM, CDR2 ANQGSEA, per germline. Trimming took off 4 bases at V and 4 bases at J, with 10 bases between the two ends. The CDR3 is 12 residues long. CDR3 in amino acids: CSVAKGAYGYTF. CDR3 coding DNA: TGCAGCGTTGCAAAGGGAGCCTATGGCTACACCTTC.

The chain uses TRBV6-1 and TRBJ1-5; D not certain. Trimming removed 4 bases from V and 0 bases from J, with 7 bases in between. Germline-derived CDR1 and CDR2 are MNHNS and SASEGT. This CDR3 comprises 14 residues. CDR3 DNA sequence: TGTGCCAGCAGTGGAACCTATAGCAATCAGCCCCAGCATTTT. Amino acids: CASSGTYSNQPQHF.

The gene calls are TRBV7-9 and TRBJ2-3; weak D call: TRBD1 (5 bases). Germline CDR1 and CDR2: SEHNR and FQNEAQ (reference sequence). The CDR3 is 15 residues long. V was cut by 2 bases and J by 2 bases, with 11 bases left in between. CDR3 DNA sequence: TGTGCCAGCAGCTTACTAGGACAAACCACAGATACGCAGTATTTT. This translates into CASSLLGQTTDTQYF.

This chain connects TRBV2 to TRBJ1-2; a weak D match, TRBD1 (6 bases). This CDR3 has 12 amino acids. Trimming shortened V by 5 bases and J by 5 bases, and 9 bases separated the two germline ends. CDR1 SNHLY and CDR2 FYNNEI come from the germline V gene. In DNA, the CDR3 is TGTGCCAGCAGTATAGGGGGTTATGGCTACACCTTC. It is translated as CASSIGGYGYTF.

The chain combines TRBV6-1 with TRBJ1-1; 12 bases are shared with TRBD1. Trimming removed 5 bases from V and 7 bases from J; junction bases left unmatched: 5. The length of the CDR3 is 14 residues. Germline V gene lookup returns CDR1 MNHNS and CDR2 SASEGT. Here the CDR3 reads CASSTGQGAIEAFF. The CDR3 DNA reads as TGTGCCAGCAGTACGGGACAGGGGGCGATTGAAGCTTTCTTT.

The V call is TRBV18, the J call TRBJ1-2, with a tentative D call TRBD1 (5 bases). In germline, CDR1 is KGHSH, CDR2 LQKENI. The CDR3 length is 14 residues. The V end was cut by 3 bases, the J end by 1 base, with 9 bases between. The CDR3 loop is CASSPTAGNYGYTF. The CDR3 DNA follows: TGTGCCAGCTCACCGACAGCCGGTAACTATGGCTACACCTTC.

J is TRBJ2-3 and V is TRBV28; 7 bases map to TRBD2. This CDR3 has 15 residues. Germline-derived CDR1 and CDR2 are MDHEN and SYDVKM. V lost 5 bases, J lost 2 bases, and 7 bases stayed unmatched. The CDR3 coding sequence is TGTGCCAGCAGTCGGGGAGGGGTGCCCACAGATACGCAGTATTTT. Its protein product is CASSRGGVPTDTQYF.

The chain employs TRBV5-6 and TRBJ2-5; D perhaps matches TRBD1 (6 bases). The ends were cut back, 0 bases at V and 4 bases at J, with 10 bases in the middle. This CDR3 contains 14 residues. Germline V CDR1 and CDR2: SGHDT, YYEEEE. CDR3 sequence reads: CASSLEQGRETQYF. The CDR3 coding sequence is TGTGCCAGCAGCTTGGAACAGGGCAGAGAGACCCAGTACTTC.

The V call is TRBV7-2, the J call TRBJ2-2; TRBD2 aligns across 12 bases. Trimming cost V 5 bases and J 4 bases; bases outside gene matches: 5. The germline V gene encodes CDR1 SGHTA and CDR2 FQGNSA. The CDR3 runs to 16 residues. The CDR3 DNA reads TGTGCCAGCAGCCACAGACTAGCGGGGGCCACCGGGGAGCTGTTTTTT. Its translation: CASSHRLAGATGELFF.

The rearrangement joins TRBV5-1 to TRBJ2-1; D unclear. Trimming shortened V by 5 bases and J by 4 bases, and 4 bases separated the two germline ends. The CDR3 contains 11 residues. Germline lookup yields CDR1 SGHRS and CDR2 YFSETQ. CDR3 region: CASREYNEQFF. CDR3 DNA sequence: TGCGCCAGCAGGGAGTACAATGAGCAGTTCTTC.

V is TRBV9 and J is TRBJ1-1; TRBD1 might be the D (6 bases). Trimming stripped 0 bases from V and 4 bases from J, with 10 bases between. The CDR3 has 14 residues. Per the germline V gene, CDR1 is SGDLS and CDR2 is YYNGEE. This CDR3 is CASSVGQVTTEAFF. The CDR3 nucleotides read TGTGCCAGCAGCGTAGGACAGGTGACCACTGAAGCTTTCTTT.

The chain employs TRBV7-3 and TRBJ2-1; possible D gene TRBD1, 6 bases. The CDR3 spans 13 residues. In germline, CDR1 is SGHTA, CDR2 FQGTGA. V was pared by 5 bases and J by 5 bases, with 10 bases between. The CDR3 sequence: CASSQDRNNEQFF. CDR3 DNA sequence: TGTGCCAGCAGCCAGGACAGAAACAATGAGCAGTTCTTC.

The chain recombines TRBV30 with TRBJ2-3; TRBD2 matches 10 bases. Germline CDR1 and CDR2: GTSNPN and SVGIG (reference sequence). The CDR3 runs to 15 residues. V lost 0 bases to trimming and J lost 3 bases; unmatched junction nucleotides: 3. CDR3 region: CAWSVASGGTDTQYF. The CDR3 DNA sequence: TGTGCCTGGAGTGTGGCTAGCGGGGGAACAGATACGCAGTATTTT. Combining the CDR3 with reference TRBV30 and TRBJ2-3 gives the whole variable domain SQTIHQWPATLVQPVGSPLSLECTVEGTSNPNLYWYRQAAGRGLQLLFYSVGIGQISSEVPQNLSASRPQDRQFILSSKKLLLSDSGFYLCAWSVASGGTDTQYFGPGTRLTVL.

For this clone: Germline and junction disagree at one end, which may indicate a read error. V usage is TRBV2 and J usage is TRBJ1-2; 8 bases map to TRBD1. In germline, CDR1 is SNHLY, CDR2 FYNNEI. This CDR3 has 10 residues. CDR3 sequence: CASNSGGPIF. The CDR3 nucleotides are TGTGCCAGCAACTCAGGGGGCCCGATCTTC.

This chain joins TRBV7-9 and TRBJ1-2; no reliable D call. The germline V and J ends were trimmed by 2 bases and 7 bases, with 11 bases remaining between them. The CDR3 covers 13 residues. Germline V gene sequence: CDR1 SEHNR, CDR2 FQNEAQ (reference sequence). CDR3 nucleotides: TGTGCCAGCAGCTTAACGGGAAGAAGTGGCTACACCTTC. Translated: CASSLTGRSGYTF.

The chain joins TRBV19 to TRBJ2-2, with 7 bases identical to TRBD2. Looked up from germline, CDR1 is LNHDA and CDR2 is SQIVND (reference sequence). With V trimmed by 6 bases and J by 3 bases, 4 bases remained unmatched. This CDR3 is 14 amino acids long. CDR3 sequence: CASRGLADTGELFF. As DNA, the CDR3 is TGTGCCAGTAGGGGCCTAGCGGACACCGGGGAGCTGTTTTTT.

The chain combines TRBV7-8 with TRBJ2-7; D gene uncertain. Trimming shortened V by 1 base and J by 3 bases, and 13 bases separated the two germline ends. Germline V lookup: CDR1 SGHVS, CDR2 FQNEAQ. The CDR3 is made up of 15 amino acids. Written as DNA, the CDR3 is TGTGCCAGCAGCTTAGGCTCCGGGTTGCTCTACGAGCAGTACTTC. Encoded protein: CASSLGSGLLYEQYF.

This sequence joins TRBV7-5 and TRBJ2-7; TRBD2, the table's D call, lacks a check against the DNA. TRBV7-5 is annotated as a pseudogene. The CDR3 is 16 amino acids. CDR3 amino acids: CARSWRGGRSSYEQYF. DNA for the CDR3: TGTGCCAGAAGCTGGAGAGGCGGGAGGAGCTCCTACGAGCAGTACTTC.

This clone was picked up one time. This rearrangement joins TRBV7-3 to TRBJ2-1; 8 bases align to TRBD2. In germline, CDR1 is SGHTA, CDR2 FQGTGA. This CDR3 has 15 amino acids. V lost 5 bases, J lost 9 bases, and 12 bases stayed unmatched. DNA for the CDR3: TGTGCCAGCAGCCTGTTAGCGGGACGCCAGGGTGAGCAGTTCTTC. This encodes CASSLLAGRQGEQFF.

The V gene is TRBV25-1, the J gene TRBJ1-1, with D hard to call. The V end lost 3 bases, the J end lost 4 bases, and 12 bases lay between the germline ends. This CDR3 is built from 14 residues. Germline V lookup: CDR1 MGHDK, CDR2 SYGVNS. The CDR3 sequence: CASSDGGWSTEAFF. CDR3 coding DNA: TGTGCCAGCAGTGATGGAGGGTGGTCCACTGAAGCTTTCTTT.

A few counts support this clone. The CDR3 nucleotides read TGTGCCAGCAGCCCTCGGACAGGGGGAACTGAAGCTTTCTTT. This gives the protein CASSPRTGGTEAFF. The rearrangement uses TRBV11-3 and TRBJ1-1; 10 nucleotides agree with TRBD1. CDR1 and CDR2 (germline): SGHNT, YENEEA. V lost 5 bases, J lost 5 bases, and 5 bases stayed unmatched. The CDR3 runs 14 residues.